Presented here are 15 T cell receptor beta chains from one specimen sequenced in a study of blood T cell repertoires in COVID-19 (TCRdb year 2020). Preparation of the library involved the immunoSEQ multiplex PCR assay. TCRdb obtained this table from immuneACCESS and retained in-frame rearrangements with V and J assigned. These tables miss some clones; where compared with another copy, unresolved V genes account for less than half of the shortfall, and the remainder is unexplained. This sample comprises over 55,000 clones, around 87% of them detected only once. 22% of the sample comes from the top ten. Sequenced sample: peripheral blood. The receptors stem from an elderly woman with COVID-19, enrolled during active disease.

This clone was recorded only once. This sequence joins TRBV28 and TRBJ2-1; the match to TRBD2 covers 13 bases. Germline CDR1 reads MDHEN; CDR2 reads SYDVKM. V lost 4 bases, J lost 6 bases, and 9 bases stayed unmatched. The CDR3 is made up of 17 amino acids. As DNA, the CDR3 is TGTGCCAGCAGTTACACCCGGACTAGCGGGGGACTCAATGAGCAGTTCTTC. It is translated as CASSYTRTSGGLNEQFF. Together with reference TRBV28 and TRBJ2-1, the CDR3 gives the full variable domain: DVKVTQSSRYLVKRTGEKVFLECVQDMDHENMFWYRQDPGLGLRLIYFSYDVKMKEKGDIPEGYSVSREKKERFSLILESASTNQTSMYLCASSYTRTSGGLNEQFFGPGTRLTVL.

The chain joins TRBV3-1 (or the pseudogene TRBV3-2) to TRBJ2-2, with D tentatively TRBD2 (6 bases). CDR1 is LGHDT and CDR2 is YNNKEL in the germline V gene (reference sequence). Trimming shortened V by 1 base and J by 6 bases, and 12 bases separated the two germline ends. This CDR3 comprises 15 residues. CDR3: CASSQARGRSGELFF. DNA of the CDR3: TGTGCCAGCAGCCAAGCTCGGGGGAGGTCCGGGGAGCTGTTTTTT.

V is TRBV25-1 and J is TRBJ2-5; TRBD1 is a possible D gene (6 bases). This CDR3 region has 16 residues. Trimming left V 5 bases short and J 2 bases short, with 18 bases between. Per the germline V gene, CDR1 is MGHDK and CDR2 is SYGVNS. CDR3 bases: TGTGCCAGCAGTAAAGATTCGACAGGTCTACAAGAGACCCAGTACTTC. Its protein is CASSKDSTGLQETQYF. The full variable domain, rest sourced from reference TRBV25-1 and TRBJ2-5, is EADIYQTPRYLVIGTGKKITLECSQTMGHDKMYWYQQDPGMELHLIHYSYGVNSTEKGDLSSESTVSRIRTEHFPLTLESARPSHTSQYLCASSKDSTGLQETQYFGPGTRLLVL.

This clone was counted a few times. CDR3 DNA sequence: TGTGCCAGCAGTTACTCGGCCCAGACTAAGAACACTGAAGCTTTCTTT. Its protein is CASSYSAQTKNTEAFF. The chain couples TRBV6-6 to TRBJ1-1; D is ambiguous. The CDR3 contains 16 residues. V gave up 0 bases and J gave up 1 base, with 12 bases separating them. Looked up from germline, CDR1 is MNHNY and CDR2 is SVGAGI (reference sequence).

This chain joins TRBV13 and TRBJ1-6; TRBD1 might be the D (6 bases). This CDR3 has 16 amino acids. V dropped 1 base and J dropped 3 bases, with 10 bases sitting between them. CDR1 is PRHDT, CDR2 FYEKMQ, per germline (reference sequence). The CDR3: CASSLETGNYNSPLHF. In DNA, the CDR3 is TGTGCCAGCAGCTTAGAGACAGGAAACTATAATTCACCCCTCCACTTT.

The V and J genes are TRBV6-1 and TRBJ2-2, with 9 bases aligning to TRBD2. The CDR3 runs 16 residues. The trim removed 4 bases at V and 0 bases at J, leaving 3 bases unmatched. Germline values: CDR1 MNHNS, CDR2 SASEGT. The CDR3 is CASSAQRGANTGELFF. In DNA, the CDR3 is TGTGCCAGCAGTGCCCAGCGGGGGGCGAACACCGGGGAGCTGTTTTTT.

This sequence joins TRBV7-2 and TRBJ1-1; D is ambiguous. Germline CDR1 is SGHTA and CDR2 is FQGNSA. V was pared by 3 bases and J by 4 bases, with 3 bases between. This CDR3 is built from 11 residues. CDR3 amino acids: CASSFSTEAFF. The CDR3 DNA is TGTGCCAGCAGCTTTAGCACTGAAGCTTTCTTT.

V gene TRBV7-9 combines with J gene TRBJ1-2, with 7 bases lining up with TRBD1. Germline V gene lookup returns CDR1 SEHNR and CDR2 FQNEAQ (reference sequence). V dropped 7 bases and J dropped 7; count of bases not matched to a gene: 15. The CDR3 totals 15 residues. The DNA of the CDR3 is TGTGCCAGCACGAAAGCACAGGGGCAAACCGGTGGCTACACCTTC. Translating it yields CASTKAQGQTGGYTF.

The chain employs TRBV5-5 and TRBJ2-7; 8 nucleotides align to TRBD1. This CDR3 has 14 amino acids. Looked up from germline, CDR1 is SGHKS and CDR2 is YYEKEE (reference sequence). Trimming at V came to 5 bases and at J to 3 bases, leaving 7 bases not matched to a gene. The CDR3 DNA sequence: TGTGCCAGCAGGTTTGACAGGGGCGGCTACGAGCAGTACTTC. Amino acid sequence: CASRFDRGGYEQYF.

This clone occurred a few times. The chain links TRBV4-2 to TRBJ1-1; 10 bases are a match to TRBD1. V shed 4 bases and J 5 bases; nucleotides not matched to a gene: 10. The CDR3 length is 16 residues. Germline CDR1 reads LGHNA; CDR2 reads YNFKEQ. This chain's CDR3 is CASSPGQGGSGTEAFF. The CDR3 DNA reads TGTGCCAGCAGCCCCGGACAGGGGGGATCAGGTACTGAAGCTTTCTTT.

The gene calls are TRBV2 and TRBJ2-2; D possibly corresponds to TRBD2 (5 bases). The CDR3 extends over 12 amino acids. The germline V gene has CDR1 SNHLY and CDR2 FYNNEI. V gave up 7 bases and J gave up 3 bases, with 6 bases separating them. The CDR3 is CASTRDTGELFF. The CDR3 region has the DNA TGTGCCAGCACGAGGGACACCGGGGAGCTGTTTTTT.

This chain links TRBV6-5 with TRBJ2-7; D might be TRBD2 (5 bases). The V end lost 5 bases, the J end lost 1 base, and 12 bases lay between the germline ends. The CDR3 extends over 14 amino acids. Germline CDR1 and CDR2: MNHEY and SVGAGI. The CDR3 nucleotides read TGTGCCAGCAGTACTCCGACTAAATCCTACGAGCAGTACTTC. Its protein is CASSTPTKSYEQYF.

This chain connects TRBV3-1 (or the pseudogene TRBV3-2) to TRBJ1-6; D is ambiguous. The V and J ends lost 1 base and 10 bases respectively, with 11 bases between them. This CDR3 spans 14 amino acids. Germline V gene data show CDR1 as LGHDT and CDR2 as YNNKEL (reference sequence). CDR3 residues: CASSQARGGSPLHF. The CDR3, as DNA: TGTGCCAGCAGCCAAGCCCGGGGAGGGTCACCCCTCCACTTT.

This chain connects TRBV3-1 (or the pseudogene TRBV3-2) to TRBJ1-2; no clear D gene. The CDR3 is made up of 14 amino acids. The V gene's germline CDR1 is LGHDT and CDR2 YNNKEL (reference sequence). The V end lost 2 bases, the J end lost 7 bases, and 14 bases lay between the germline ends. In DNA, the CDR3 is TGTGCCAGCAGCCAAAATCGAGGGTCGGCTGGCTACACCTTC. Translated: CASSQNRGSAGYTF.

The CDR3 reads CASNSGLVGADTQYF. In DNA, the CDR3 is TGTGCCAGTAACTCGGGACTAGTTGGGGCAGATACGCAGTATTTT. The chain has TRBV19 and TRBJ2-3; 8 bases are a match to TRBD2. Germline V gene sequence: CDR1 LNHDA, CDR2 SQIVND (reference sequence). The V segment lost 7 bases and the J segment 4 bases; nucleotides outside the gene matches: 10. This CDR3 region has 15 residues.